This TCR beta chain came from a study of cytomegalovirus exposure and HLA in healthy donors. On the study more broadly: In an earlier analysis, 90 million to 130 million unique TCR beta sequences were found from approximately 170 million T cells.

It was with 60 Vbeta and 13 Jbeta primers that the PCR ran. This table comes from immunoSEQ multiplex PCR, and its TCRdb copy is limited to in-frame clones, with some not included. Of about 140,000 clones in the sample, roughly 74% were seen once. Study-level results: Immune exposure information available was restricted to CMV serostatus. A later analysis found that most CMV-associated TCR beta chains appeared HLA-restricted.

Regarding this clone: What it binds is unknown. At one end the junction does not follow the germline gene, possibly because of a read error.

This CDR3 contains 12 residues. Germline CDR1 SGHRS, CDR2 YFSETQ. This cohort consisted of healthy bone marrow donors. J is TRBJ1-2 and V is TRBV5-1, with a weak D call TRBD1 (5 bases). This TCR was sampled from a man younger than 35 in good health and CMV-seropositive. Sequencing was performed on PBMCs. CDR3 sequence (DNA): TGCGCCAGCAGTCCGGACAACTATGGCTACCCCTTC. It encodes CASSPDNYGYPF.